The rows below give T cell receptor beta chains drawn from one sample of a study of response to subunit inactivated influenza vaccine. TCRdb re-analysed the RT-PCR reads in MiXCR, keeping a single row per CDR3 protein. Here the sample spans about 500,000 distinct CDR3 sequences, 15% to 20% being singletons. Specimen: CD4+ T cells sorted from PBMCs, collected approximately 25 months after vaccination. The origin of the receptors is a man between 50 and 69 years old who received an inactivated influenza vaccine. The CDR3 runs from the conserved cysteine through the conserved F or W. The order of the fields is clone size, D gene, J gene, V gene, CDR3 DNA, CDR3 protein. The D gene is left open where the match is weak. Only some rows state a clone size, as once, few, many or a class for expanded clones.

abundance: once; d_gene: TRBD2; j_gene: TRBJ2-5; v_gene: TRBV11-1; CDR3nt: TGTGCCAGCAGCTTTCCTCTGAATAGCGGGCTCCCCGAGGAGACCCAGTACTTC; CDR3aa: CASSFPLNSGLPEETQYF
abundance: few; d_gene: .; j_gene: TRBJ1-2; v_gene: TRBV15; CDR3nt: TGTGCCACCAGCAGAGAACAGCCTAGGGACTATGGCTACACCTTC; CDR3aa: CATSREQPRDYGYTF
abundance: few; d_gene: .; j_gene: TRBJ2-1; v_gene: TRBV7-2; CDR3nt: TGTGCCAGCAGCTTAGGACATGGCAATGAGCAGTTCTTC; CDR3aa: CASSLGHGNEQFF
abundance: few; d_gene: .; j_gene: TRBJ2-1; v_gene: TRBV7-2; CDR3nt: TGTGCCAGCAGCTTATCCAATTCGGGGTCTGAGCAGTTCTTC; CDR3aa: CASSLSNSGSEQFF
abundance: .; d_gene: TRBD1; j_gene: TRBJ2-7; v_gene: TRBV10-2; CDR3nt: TGCGCCAGCAGTGAGTCGGGGGCAGGGGGTTTCTACGAGCAGTACTTC; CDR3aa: CASSESGAGGFYEQYF
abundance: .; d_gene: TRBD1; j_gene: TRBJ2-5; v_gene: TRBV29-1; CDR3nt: TGCAGCGTTGGGGGGACAGAAGAGACCCAGTACTTC; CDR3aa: CSVGGTEETQYF
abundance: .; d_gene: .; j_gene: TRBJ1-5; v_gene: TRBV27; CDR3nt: TGTGCCAGCGGCCGACAGCGCAATCAGCCCCAGCATTTT; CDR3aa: CASGRQRNQPQHF
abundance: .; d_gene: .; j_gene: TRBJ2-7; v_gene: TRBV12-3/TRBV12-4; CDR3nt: TGTGCCAGCAGTTTCTCAGGGGCCCAGCAGTACTTC; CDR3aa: CASSFSGAQQYF
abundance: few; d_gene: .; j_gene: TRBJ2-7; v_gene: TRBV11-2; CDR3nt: TGTGCCAGCAGACCGGGACACATCTACGAGCAGTACTTC; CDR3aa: CASRPGHIYEQYF
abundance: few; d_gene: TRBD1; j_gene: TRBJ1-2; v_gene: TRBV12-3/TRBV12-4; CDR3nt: TGTGCCAGCAGCAGGGACAGGGGAAATGGCTACACCTTC; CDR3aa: CASSRDRGNGYTF
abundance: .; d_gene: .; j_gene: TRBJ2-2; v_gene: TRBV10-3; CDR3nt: TGTGCCATCAGGGGACGGGACACCGGGGAGCTGTTTTTT; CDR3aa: CAIRGRDTGELFF
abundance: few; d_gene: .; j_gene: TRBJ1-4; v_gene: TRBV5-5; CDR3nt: TGTGCCAGCAGCTTAATGGGAAAACTGTTTTTT; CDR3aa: CASSLMGKLFF
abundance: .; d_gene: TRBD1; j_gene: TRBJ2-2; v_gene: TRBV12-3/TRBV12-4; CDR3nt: TGTGCCAGCACCCCGACAGGGGGCTTGACCGGGGAGCTGTTTTTT; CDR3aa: CASTPTGGLTGELFF
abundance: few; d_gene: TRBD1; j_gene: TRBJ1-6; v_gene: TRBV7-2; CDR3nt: TGTGCCAGCAGCAGAAGACAGGGGTATAATTCACCCCTCCACTTT; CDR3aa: CASSRRQGYNSPLHF
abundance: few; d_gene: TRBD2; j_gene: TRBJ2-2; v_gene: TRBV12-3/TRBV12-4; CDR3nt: TGTGCCAGCACCCTTAGCGGGAGAGGCACCGGGGAGCTGTTTTTT; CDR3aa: CASTLSGRGTGELFF
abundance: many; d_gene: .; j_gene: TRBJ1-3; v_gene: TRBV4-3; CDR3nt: TGCGCCAGCAGCCAGTATGAGGGGTCTGGAAACACCATATATTTT; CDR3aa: CASSQYEGSGNTIYF
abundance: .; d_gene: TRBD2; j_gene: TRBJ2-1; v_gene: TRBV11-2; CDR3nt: TGTGCCAGCACGACCGGGACTAGCGGGTTTGAGCAGTTCTTC; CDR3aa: CASTTGTSGFEQFF
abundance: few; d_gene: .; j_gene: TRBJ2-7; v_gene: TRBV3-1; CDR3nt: TGTGCCAGCAGCCAAGTTTCTTCCCACGAGCAGTACTTC; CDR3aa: CASSQVSSHEQYF
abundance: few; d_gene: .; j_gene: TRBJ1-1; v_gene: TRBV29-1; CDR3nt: TGCAGCGTTGGACTCCGACAGAGGCTGAACACTGAAGCTTTCTTT; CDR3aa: CSVGLRQRLNTEAFF
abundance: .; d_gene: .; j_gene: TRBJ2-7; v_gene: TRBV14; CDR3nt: TGTGCCAGCAGCCAAGATACGGTTGCCTACGAGCAGTACTTC; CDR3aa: CASSQDTVAYEQYF
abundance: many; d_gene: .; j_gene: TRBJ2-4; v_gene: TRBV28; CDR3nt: TGTGCCAGCAGTTTACGGGGGAGAAACATTCAGTACTTC; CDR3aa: CASSLRGRNIQYF
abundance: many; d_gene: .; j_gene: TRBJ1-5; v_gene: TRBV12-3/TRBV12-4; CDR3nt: TGTGCCAGCAGTTTTCTAGGGGTTAGCAATCAGCCCCAGCATTTT; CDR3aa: CASSFLGVSNQPQHF
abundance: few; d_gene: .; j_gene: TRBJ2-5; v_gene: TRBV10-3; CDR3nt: TGTGCCACGGCGGGACGTCAAAGGGAGACCCAGTACTTC; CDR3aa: CATAGRQRETQYF
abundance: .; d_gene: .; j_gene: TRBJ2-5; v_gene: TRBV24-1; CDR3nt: TGTGCCACCAGTGATTTGGGGACCAGAGAGACCCAGTACTTC; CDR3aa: CATSDLGTRETQYF
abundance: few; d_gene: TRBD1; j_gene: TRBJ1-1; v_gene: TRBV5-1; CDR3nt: TGCGCCAGCAGCACGGTCCCGGGACAGTCTGAAGCTTTCTTT; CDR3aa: CASSTVPGQSEAFF
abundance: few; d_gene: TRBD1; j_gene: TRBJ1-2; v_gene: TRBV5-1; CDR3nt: TGCGCCAGCAGCTTGGAGGGGGCAGAAAGGACTTATGGCTACACCTTC; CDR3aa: CASSLEGAERTYGYTF
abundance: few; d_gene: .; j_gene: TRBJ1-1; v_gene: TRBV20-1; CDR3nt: TGCAGTGCTACGGGGGGACAGAACACTGAAGCTTTCTTT; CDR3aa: CSATGGQNTEAFF
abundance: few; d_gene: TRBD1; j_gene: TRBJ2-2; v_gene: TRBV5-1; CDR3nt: TGCGCCAGCAGCCCGTTAGCCGGGACAGACACCGGGGAGCTGTTTTTT; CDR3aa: CASSPLAGTDTGELFF
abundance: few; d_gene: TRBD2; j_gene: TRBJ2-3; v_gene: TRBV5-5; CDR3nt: TGTGCCAGCAGCGGGAGCGGGACGGAAAATACGCAGTATTTT; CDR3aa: CASSGSGTENTQYF
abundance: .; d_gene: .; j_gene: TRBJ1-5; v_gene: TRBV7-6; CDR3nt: TGTGCCAGCAGCTTAGCCCCCGAGCCAGGTCAGCCCCAGCATTTT; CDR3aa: CASSLAPEPGQPQHF
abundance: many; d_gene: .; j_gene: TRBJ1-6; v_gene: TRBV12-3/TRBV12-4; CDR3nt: TGTGCCAGCAGTTTAAGGGGTGATTCACCCCTCCACTTT; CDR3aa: CASSLRGDSPLHF
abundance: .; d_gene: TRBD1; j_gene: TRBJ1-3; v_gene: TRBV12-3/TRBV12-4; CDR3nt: TGTGCCAGCAGTCTTAGGACAGGGGGAGGAAACACCATATATTTT; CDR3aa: CASSLRTGGGNTIYF
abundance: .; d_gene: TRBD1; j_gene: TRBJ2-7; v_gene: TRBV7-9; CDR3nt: TGTGCCAGCAGCTTAGCGTCGGGACAGGGATCCGAGCAGTACTTC; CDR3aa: CASSLASGQGSEQYF
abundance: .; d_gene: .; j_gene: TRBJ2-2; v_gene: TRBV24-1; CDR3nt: TGTGCCACCAGTGATTCCCGGGGGAGATACACCGGGGAGCTGTTTTTT; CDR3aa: CATSDSRGRYTGELFF
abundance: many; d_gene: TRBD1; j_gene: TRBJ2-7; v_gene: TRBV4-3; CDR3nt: TGCGCCAGCAGCCAAGATAATGGACAGGGCTACGAGCAGTACTTC; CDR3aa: CASSQDNGQGYEQYF
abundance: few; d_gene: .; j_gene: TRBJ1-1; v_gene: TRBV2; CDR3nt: TGTGCCAGCAGTGGCTATGGGGTAGGCACTGAAGCTTTCTTT; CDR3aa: CASSGYGVGTEAFF
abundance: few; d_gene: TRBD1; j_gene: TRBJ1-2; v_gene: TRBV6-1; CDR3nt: TGTGCCAGCAGTGAATCGGGCAGGGGGTCCTATGGCTACACCTTC; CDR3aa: CASSESGRGSYGYTF
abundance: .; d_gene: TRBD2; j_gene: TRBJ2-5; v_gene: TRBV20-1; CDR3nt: TGCAGTGCTAGAGGCCAGAGGCGAGCGGGGCTGTTAGGGACCCAGTACTTC; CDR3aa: CSARGQRRAGLLGTQYF
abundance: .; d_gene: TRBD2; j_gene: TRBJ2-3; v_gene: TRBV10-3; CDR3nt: TGTGCCATCGGTTGGGCTAGCGGGGGGGCCAAAGATACGCAGTATTTT; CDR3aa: CAIGWASGGAKDTQYF
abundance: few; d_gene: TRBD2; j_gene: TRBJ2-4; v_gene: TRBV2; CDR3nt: TGTGCCAGCAGTGACACTAGCGGGGGTATTTGGGACATTCAGTACTTC; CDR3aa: CASSDTSGGIWDIQYF
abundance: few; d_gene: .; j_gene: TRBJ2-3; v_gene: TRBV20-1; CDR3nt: TGCAGTGCTAGAACGACCGGGGCAACAGATACGCAGTATTTT; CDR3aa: CSARTTGATDTQYF
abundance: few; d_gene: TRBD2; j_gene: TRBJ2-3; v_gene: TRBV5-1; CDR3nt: TGCGCCAGCAGCTTAAGAGCGGGGAGCACAGATACGCAGTATTTT; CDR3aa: CASSLRAGSTDTQYF
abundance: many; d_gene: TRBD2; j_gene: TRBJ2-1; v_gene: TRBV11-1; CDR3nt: TGTGCCAGCAGTCCACCTAGCGGGAGGGCCTACAATGAGCAGTTCTTC; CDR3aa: CASSPPSGRAYNEQFF
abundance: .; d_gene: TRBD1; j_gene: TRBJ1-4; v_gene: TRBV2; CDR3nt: TGTGCCAGCAGCGGGACAGGGGTAGGGGAAAAACTGTTTTTT; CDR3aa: CASSGTGVGEKLFF
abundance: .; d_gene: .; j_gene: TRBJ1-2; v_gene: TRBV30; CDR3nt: TGTGCCTGGGTGCACCCTAACGGAAACTATGGCTACACCTTC; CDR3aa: CAWVHPNGNYGYTF
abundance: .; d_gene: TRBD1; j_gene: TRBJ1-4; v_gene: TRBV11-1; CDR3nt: TGTGCCAGCAGCCGTCGGACAGGGCGGGAAAAACTGTTTTTT; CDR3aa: CASSRRTGREKLFF
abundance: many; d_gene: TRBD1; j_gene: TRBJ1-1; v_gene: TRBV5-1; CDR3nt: TGCGCCAGCAGCTTGGAAAAGGGGGCTTCTGAAGCTTTCTTT; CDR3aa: CASSLEKGASEAFF
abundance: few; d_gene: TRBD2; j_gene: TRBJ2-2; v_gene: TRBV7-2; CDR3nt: TGTGCCAGCAGCCCCGGACTAGCCGAGGGCACCGGGGAGCTGTTTTTT; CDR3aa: CASSPGLAEGTGELFF
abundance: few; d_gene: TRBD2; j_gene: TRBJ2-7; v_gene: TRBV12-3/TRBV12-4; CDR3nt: TGTGCCAGCACCCAAGGGACTAGCGGGACCTACGAGCAGTACTTC; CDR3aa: CASTQGTSGTYEQYF
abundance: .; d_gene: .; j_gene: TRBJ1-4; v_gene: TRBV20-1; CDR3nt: TGCAGTGCTAGCCCCCAGGCTTTTAATGAAAAACTGTTTTTT; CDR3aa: CSASPQAFNEKLFF
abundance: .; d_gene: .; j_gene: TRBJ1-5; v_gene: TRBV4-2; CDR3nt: TGTGCCAGCAGCCCCGCAGGGGTGTATAGCAATCAGCCCCAGCATTTT; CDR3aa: CASSPAGVYSNQPQHF
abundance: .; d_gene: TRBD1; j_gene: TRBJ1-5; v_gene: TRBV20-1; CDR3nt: TGCAGTGCTAGCTCCTCGACAGGGTGGGGTCAGCCCCAGCATTTT; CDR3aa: CSASSSTGWGQPQHF
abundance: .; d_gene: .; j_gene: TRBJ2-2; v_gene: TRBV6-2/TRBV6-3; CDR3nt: TGTGCCAGCATCGGGGCTTCCGGGGAGCTGTTTTTT; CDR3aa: CASIGASGELFF
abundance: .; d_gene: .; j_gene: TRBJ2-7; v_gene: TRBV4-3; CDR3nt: TGCGCCAGCAGCCAAGATCCCAGAACCAACTACGAGCAGTACTTC; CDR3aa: CASSQDPRTNYEQYF
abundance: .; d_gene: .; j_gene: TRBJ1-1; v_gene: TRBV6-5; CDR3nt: TGTGCCAGCAGGTCGACTTCAAAAGCTTTCTTT; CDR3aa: CASRSTSKAFF